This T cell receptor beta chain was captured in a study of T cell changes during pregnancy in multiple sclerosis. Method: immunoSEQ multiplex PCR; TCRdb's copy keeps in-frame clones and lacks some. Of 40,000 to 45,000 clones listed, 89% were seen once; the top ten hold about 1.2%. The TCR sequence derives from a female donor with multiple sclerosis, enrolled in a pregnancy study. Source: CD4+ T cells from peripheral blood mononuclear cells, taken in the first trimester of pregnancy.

The DNA of the CDR3 is TGTGCCAGCAGCTTGGTCTACAATCAGCCCCAGCATTTT. It is translated as CASSLVYNQPQHF. The rearrangement joins TRBV5-5 to TRBJ1-5, with D unclear. V was cut by 0 bases and J by 3 bases, with 4 bases left in between. From germline, CDR1 is SGHKS and CDR2 YYEKEE (reference sequence). The CDR3 runs 13 residues. The full variable domain, completed using reference TRBV5-5 and TRBJ1-5, is DAGVTQSPTHLIKTRGQQVTLRCSPISGHKSVSWYQQVLGQGPQFIFQYYEKEERGRGNFPDRFSARQFPNYSSELNVNALLLGDSALYLCASSLVYNQPQHFGDGTRLSIL.